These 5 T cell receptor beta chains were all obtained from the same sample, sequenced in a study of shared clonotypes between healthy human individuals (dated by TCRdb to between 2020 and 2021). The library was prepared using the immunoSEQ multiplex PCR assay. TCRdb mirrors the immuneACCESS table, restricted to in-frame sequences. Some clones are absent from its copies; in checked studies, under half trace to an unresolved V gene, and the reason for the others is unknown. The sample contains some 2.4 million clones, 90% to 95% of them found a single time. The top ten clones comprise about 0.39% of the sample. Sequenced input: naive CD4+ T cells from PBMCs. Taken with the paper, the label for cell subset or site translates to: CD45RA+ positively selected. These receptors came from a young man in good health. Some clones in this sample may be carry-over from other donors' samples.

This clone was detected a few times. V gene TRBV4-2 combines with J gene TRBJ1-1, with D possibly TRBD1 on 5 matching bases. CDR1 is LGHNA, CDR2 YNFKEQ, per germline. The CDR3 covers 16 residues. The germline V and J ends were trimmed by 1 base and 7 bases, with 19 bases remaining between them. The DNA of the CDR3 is TGTGCCAGCAGCCAAGGCCCCATGTCCGGGGGAGGTGAAGCTTTCTTT. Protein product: CASSQGPMSGGGEAFF.

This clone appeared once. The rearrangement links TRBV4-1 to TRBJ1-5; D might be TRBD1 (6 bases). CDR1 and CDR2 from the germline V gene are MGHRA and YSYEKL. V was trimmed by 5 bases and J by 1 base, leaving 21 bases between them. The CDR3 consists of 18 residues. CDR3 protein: CASSALWGAGRSNQPQHF. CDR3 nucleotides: TGCGCCAGCAGCGCCCTCTGGGGGGCAGGGAGGAGCAATCAGCCCCAGCATTTT.

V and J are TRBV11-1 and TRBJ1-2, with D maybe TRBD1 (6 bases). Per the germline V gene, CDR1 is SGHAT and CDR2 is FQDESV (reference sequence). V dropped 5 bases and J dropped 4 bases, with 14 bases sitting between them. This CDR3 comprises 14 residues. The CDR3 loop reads CASSPARGGYGYTF. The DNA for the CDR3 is TGTGCCAGCAGCCCAGCTAGAGGGGGCTATGGCTACACCTTC.

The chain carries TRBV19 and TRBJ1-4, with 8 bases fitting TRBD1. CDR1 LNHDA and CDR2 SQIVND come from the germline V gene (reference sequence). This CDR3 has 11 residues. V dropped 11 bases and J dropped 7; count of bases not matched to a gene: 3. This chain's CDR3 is CAVTGAEKLFF. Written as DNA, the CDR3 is TGTGCCGTGACAGGGGCTGAAAAACTGTTTTTT.

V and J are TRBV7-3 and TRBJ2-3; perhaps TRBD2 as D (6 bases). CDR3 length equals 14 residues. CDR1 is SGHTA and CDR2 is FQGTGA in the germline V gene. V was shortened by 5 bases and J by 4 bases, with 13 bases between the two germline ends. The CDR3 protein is CASSPGTFPDTQYF. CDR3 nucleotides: TGTGCCAGCAGCCCGGGGACTTTCCCAGATACGCAGTATTTT.